What follows are 10 T cell receptor beta chains derived from one specimen sequenced in a study of blood T cell repertoires in COVID-19 (dated by TCRdb to 2019 to 2021). The receptor library was made with the immunoSEQ multiplex PCR assay. The table comes from immuneACCESS by way of TCRdb, which keeps in-frame sequences with V and J called. Part of the clones is missing from these tables; in studies checked, under half for an unresolved V gene and the rest for unknown reasons. This sample lists about 200,000 clones; approximately 81% were detected once. The ten largest clonotypes hold 4.5% to 5% of the sample. The sequencing sample was made of peripheral blood. The source of these receptors is an elderly woman with acute or convalescent COVID-19.

In this sample, this clone turned up a few times. The chain recombines TRBV5-6 with TRBJ2-7, with D perhaps matching TRBD1 (5 bases). Germline V gene sequence: CDR1 SGHDT, CDR2 YYEEEE. This CDR3 is built from 13 residues. V lost 7 bases and J lost 5, with 16 bases in between. In DNA, the CDR3 is TGTGCCAGCGTAGGGGCAGGGTTCCACGAGCAGTACTTC. This sequence encodes CASVGAGFHEQYF.

This rearrangement joins TRBV6-1 to TRBJ2-5, with TRBD2 matching 7 bases. V trimming: 1 base; J trimming: 5 bases; junction bases outside the gene matches: 7. Germline V gene sequence: CDR1 MNHNS, CDR2 SASEGT. CDR3 length equals 15 residues. CDR3 residues: CASSEDVGGPETQYF. CDR3 nucleotide sequence: TGTGCCAGCAGTGAAGATGTGGGAGGGCCGGAGACCCAGTACTTC.

The chain carries TRBV27 and TRBJ1-2; TRBD1 agrees at 10 bases. Germline values: CDR1 MNHEY, CDR2 SMNVEV (reference sequence). The length of the CDR3 is 13 residues. V was pared by 6 bases and J by 5 bases, with 3 bases of the junction left unmatched. CDR3 sequence (DNA): TGTGCCAGCAGGGGGACAGGGGTATATGGCTACACCTTC. As protein: CASRGTGVYGYTF.

The CDR3 protein is CAWGRQGKHTDTQYF. The CDR3 DNA follows: TGTGCCTGGGGAAGACAGGGTAAACACACAGATACGCAGTATTTT. This chain connects TRBV30 to TRBJ2-3, with 7 bases aligning to TRBD1. V shed 5 bases and J 2 bases; nucleotides not matched to a gene: 10. Per germline, CDR1 GTSNPN and CDR2 SVGIG (reference sequence). CDR3 length equals 15 residues.

This clone appeared once. The genes are TRBV7-2 and TRBJ2-7; 9 bases match TRBD2. The ends lost 5 bases at V and 2 bases at J; junction bases unmatched: 7. There are 15 residues in the CDR3. Germline V gene sequence: CDR1 SGHTA, CDR2 FQGNSA. The CDR3 DNA is TGTGCCAGCAGCCCCTTTGAGCGGGGGGCCTACGAGCAGTACTTC. This encodes CASSPFERGAYEQYF.

The count of this clone is one. V and J are TRBV3-1 (or the pseudogene TRBV3-2) and TRBJ2-7; no firm D call. CDR3 length equals 14 residues. Trimming left V 5 bases short and J 0 bases short, with 11 bases between. Germline V gene data show CDR1 as LGHDT and CDR2 as YNNKEL (reference sequence). The CDR3 reads CASSIQVTSYEQYF. CDR3 DNA sequence: TGTGCCAGCAGCATCCAGGTAACCTCCTACGAGCAGTACTTC.

The chain couples TRBV2 to TRBJ2-3; TRBD2 aligns across 9 bases. This CDR3 spans 14 amino acids. Trimming cost V 7 bases and J 6 bases; bases outside gene matches: 8. Per germline, CDR1 SNHLY and CDR2 FYNNEI. The CDR3 sequence is CASKGGTSGDTQYF. The CDR3 region has the DNA TGTGCCAGCAAGGGGGGAACTAGCGGGGATACGCAGTATTTT.

The rearrangement uses TRBV4-1 and TRBJ2-5; the D gene is possibly TRBD1 (6 bases). In germline, CDR1 is MGHRA, CDR2 YSYEKL. The V and J ends lost 0 bases and 2 bases respectively, with 13 bases between them. The CDR3 covers 16 residues. CDR3 residues: CASSQDRGTAQETQYF. The CDR3 region has the DNA TGCGCCAGCAGCCAAGATAGGGGGACCGCGCAAGAGACCCAGTACTTC.

The chain joins TRBV24-1 to TRBJ2-2, with D unresolved. Germline CDR1 and CDR2: KGHDR and SFDVKD. V was trimmed by 3 bases and J by 8 bases, leaving 9 bases between them. The CDR3 extends over 13 amino acids. CDR3 residues: CATSDTSRGELFF. The CDR3 DNA follows: TGTGCCACCAGTGATACGTCTAGGGGGGAGCTGTTTTTT.

The chain recombines TRBV7-2 with TRBJ2-2, with 11 bases matching TRBD2. Per germline, CDR1 SGHTA and CDR2 FQGNSA. With 3 bases clipped from V and 7 bases from J, the junction kept 4 bases outside the gene matches. The CDR3 spans 15 residues. The CDR3, as DNA: TGTGCCAGCAGCTTTCTAGCGGGAGGTGGCGGGGAGCTGTTTTTT. Protein: CASSFLAGGGGELFF.